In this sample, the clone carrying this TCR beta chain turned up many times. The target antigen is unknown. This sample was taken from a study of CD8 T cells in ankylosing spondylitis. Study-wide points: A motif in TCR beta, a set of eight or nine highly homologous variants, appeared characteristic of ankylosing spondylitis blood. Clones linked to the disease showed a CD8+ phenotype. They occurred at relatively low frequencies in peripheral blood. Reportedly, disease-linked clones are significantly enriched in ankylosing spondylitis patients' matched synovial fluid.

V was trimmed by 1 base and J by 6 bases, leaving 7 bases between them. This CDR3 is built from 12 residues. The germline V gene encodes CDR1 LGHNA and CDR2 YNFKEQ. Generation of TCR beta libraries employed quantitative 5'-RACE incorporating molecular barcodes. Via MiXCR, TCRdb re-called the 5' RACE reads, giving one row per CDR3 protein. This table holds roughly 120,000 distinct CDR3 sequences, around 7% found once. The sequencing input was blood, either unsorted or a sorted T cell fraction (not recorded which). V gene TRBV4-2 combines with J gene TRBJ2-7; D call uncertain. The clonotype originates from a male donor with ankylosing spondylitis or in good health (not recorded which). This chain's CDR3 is CASSQGLVEQYF. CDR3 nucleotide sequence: TGTGCCAGCAGCCAAGGTTTAGTCGAGCAGTACTTC.